A selection of T cell receptor beta chains follows, all from one sample in a study of molecular identifiers for immune sequencing clone quantification. TCRdb fed the PCR reads into MiXCR, producing one record per CDR3 protein. The sample lists about 40,000 distinct CDR3 sequences, approximately 25% occurring once. Sample: naive CD8+ T cells from blood, with Jurkat cell RNA spiked in. These receptor sequences come from a human donor in good health. Some libraries in this study had Jurkat cell RNA spiked in. The CDR3 runs from the conserved cysteine through the conserved F or W. The order of the fields is J gene, V gene, clone size, D gene, CDR3 protein, CDR3 DNA. A D gene is named only where the DNA matches it firmly. Expanded clones are given a class, and other clones once, few, many or no size at all.

>TRBJ2-5|TRBV19|few|TRBD2
CASSSINGGEEPQYF
TGTGCCAGTAGTTCCATCAACGGGGGGGAAGAGCCCCAGTACTTC
>TRBJ2-1|TRBV4-3|many|.
CASSQEPSLTSEQFF
TGCGCCAGCAGCCAAGAGCCTAGCCTGACTAGTGAGCAGTTCTTC
>TRBJ2-2|TRBV11-2|few|.
CASSSLYTGELFF
TGTGCCAGCAGCTCGTTGTATACCGGGGAGCTGTTTTTT
>TRBJ1-2|TRBV4-1|many|TRBD1
CASSQGQGHGYTF
TGCGCCAGCAGCCAAGGACAGGGCCATGGCTACACCTTC
>TRBJ2-3|TRBV19|.|.
CASSHGRRARLDTQYF
TGTGCCAGTAGCCACGGACGCAGGGCCCGTCTCGATACGCAGTATTTT
>TRBJ2-3|TRBV10-2|many|.
CASVTAFSTDTQYF
TGCGCCAGTGTTACCGCTTTTTCAACAGATACGCAGTATTTT
>TRBJ2-3|TRBV7-9|.|.
CAGSLSDTDTQYF
TGTGCCGGCAGCTTATCAGACACAGATACGCAGTATTTT
>TRBJ2-1|TRBV7-6|.|.
CANSLNSLPWSHEEEGLDEQFF
TGTGCCAACAGCTTAAACTCCTTGCCGTGGTCTCACGAGGAAGAAGGGTTAGATGAGCAGTTCTTC
>TRBJ2-3|TRBV6-2/TRBV6-3|.|.
CASSYGIGRATDTRYF
TGTGCCAGCAGTTACGGGATAGGGAGAGCGACAGATACGCGGTATTTT
>TRBJ2-2|TRBV7-9|many|.
CASSPTVNTGELFF
TGTGCCAGCAGCCCGACAGTGAACACCGGGGAGCTGTTTTTT
>TRBJ1-4|TRBV20-1|.|.
CSARRRFNEKLFF
TGCAGTGCTAGACGTAGATTTAATGAAAAACTGTTTTTT
>TRBJ2-2|TRBV29-1|many|TRBD2
CSVETTSSVPGELFF
TGCAGCGTTGAAACGACTAGCTCGGTCCCCGGGGAGCTGTTTTTT
>TRBJ2-1|TRBV12-3/TRBV12-4|few|TRBD2
CASSIIGERGSYNEQFF
TGTGCCAGCAGTATCATTGGGGAGCGGGGATCCTACAATGAGCAGTTCTTC
>TRBJ2-3|TRBV18|many|.
CASSPPVVDTQYF
TGTGCCAGCTCACCACCCGTGGTAGATACGCAGTATTTT
>TRBJ2-5|TRBV9|many|.
CASSVDPDETQYF
TGTGCCAGCAGCGTAGACCCGGACGAGACCCAGTACTTC
>TRBJ2-3|TRBV29-1|many|.
CSVEFLGPNTQYF
TGCAGCGTTGAATTTCTAGGTCCGAATACGCAGTATTTT
>TRBJ2-2|TRBV20-1|few|.
CSARDLAVTGELFF
TGCAGTGCTAGGGATCTAGCCGTCACCGGGGAGCTGTTTTTT
>TRBJ2-1|TRBV9|many|.
CASSVVPSSYNEQFF
TGTGCCAGCAGCGTAGTTCCTAGCTCCTACAATGAGCAGTTCTTC
>TRBJ1-5|TRBV6-6|many|.
CASSYLDNQPQHF
TGTGCCAGCAGTTACTTAGACAATCAGCCCCAGCATTTT
>TRBJ1-5|TRBV19|.|.
CASSFGQFHSNQPQHF
TGTGCCAGTAGTTTCGGACAGTTTCATAGCAATCAGCCCCAGCATTTT
>TRBJ2-5|TRBV13|many|TRBD1
CASSSEQGASQETQYF
TGTGCCAGCAGCAGCGAACAGGGGGCATCCCAAGAGACCCAGTACTTC
>TRBJ2-7|TRBV11-2|.|.
CASRPSGALYEQYF
TGTGCCAGCAGACCCTCGGGGGCACTATACGAGCAGTACTTC
>TRBJ2-1|TRBV7-2|many|.
CASSLLMHNEQFF
TGTGCCAGCAGCCTCTTAATGCACAATGAGCAGTTCTTC
>TRBJ2-2|TRBV19|many|.
CASSPGPNSGELFF
TGTGCCAGTAGTCCAGGGCCGAATTCCGGGGAGCTGTTTTTT
>TRBJ2-2|TRBV7-9|many|.
CASSHEVTGPTGELFF
TGTGCCAGCAGCCACGAAGTCACAGGTCCCACCGGGGAGCTGTTTTTT
>TRBJ2-1|TRBV11-2|many|.
CASGDGTSGNEQFF
TGTGCCAGCGGGGACGGGACTTCGGGGAATGAGCAGTTCTTC
>TRBJ2-1|TRBV12-3/TRBV12-4|many|.
CASTMDTPTDEQFF
TGTGCCAGCACCATGGATACGCCGACGGATGAGCAGTTCTTC
>TRBJ1-5|TRBV3-1|many|.
CASSPDGEGFGNQPQHF
TGTGCCAGCAGCCCCGATGGGGAAGGCTTTGGCAATCAGCCCCAGCATTTT
>TRBJ2-7|TRBV5-6|many|.
CASSWGTLDAPAEQYF
TGTGCCAGCAGCTGGGGAACCCTAGACGCTCCGGCCGAGCAGTACTTC
>TRBJ2-1|TRBV6-5|many|TRBD2
CASSRGTSYNEQFF
TGTGCCAGCAGTCGAGGGACTAGCTACAACGAGCAGTTCTTC
>TRBJ1-3|TRBV29-1|.|.
CSVSPAGSGNTMYF
TGCAGCGTTTCACCGGCGGGCTCTGGAAACACCATGTATTTT
>TRBJ2-6|TRBV11-2|few|.
CASSSAGQWIFGANVLTF
TGTGCCAGCAGCTCGGCAGGACAATGGATTTTTGGGGCCAACGTCCTGACTTTC
>TRBJ2-7|TRBV7-9|few|.
CASSLGRGYSSYEQYF
TGTGCCAGCAGCTTAGGTCGAGGGTACAGCTCCTACGAGCAGTACTTC
>TRBJ2-3|TRBV29-1|many|TRBD1
CSVETGGGTDTQYF
TGCAGCGTTGAAACAGGGGGTGGCACAGATACGCAGTATTTT
>TRBJ2-3|TRBV6-5|many|.
CATGRYSTDTQYF
TGTGCCACAGGGAGATATAGCACAGATACGCAGTATTTT
>TRBJ2-1|TRBV6-2/TRBV6-3|few|.
CASSYPTSGEQFF
TGTGCCAGCAGTTACCCGACTAGTGGTGAGCAGTTCTTC
>TRBJ2-3|TRBV6-6|medium-sized|.
CASSADTQYF
TGTGCCAGCTCGGCAGATACGCAGTATTTT
>TRBJ1-5|TRBV5-8|many|.
CASTQQTYSNQPQHF
TGTGCCAGCACCCAGCAGACCTATAGCAATCAGCCCCAGCATTTT
>TRBJ2-7|TRBV20-1|many|TRBD1
CSARTRDRVYEQYF
TGCAGTGCTAGAACTCGAGACAGGGTGTACGAGCAGTACTTC
>TRBJ2-1|TRBV6-2/TRBV6-3|many|TRBD2
CASSYTLAGVFYNEQFF
TGTGCCAGCAGTTACACCCTAGCGGGGGTTTTCTACAATGAGCAGTTCTTC
>TRBJ2-1|TRBV4-3|many|TRBD2
CASSQLRGGPEPEQFF
TGCGCCAGCAGCCAACTTCGGGGGGGCCCCGAACCTGAGCAGTTCTTC
>TRBJ2-7|TRBV11-2|.|.
CASSSGTNYEQYF
TGTGCCAGCAGCTCCGGGACAAACTACGAGCAGTACTTC
>TRBJ2-7|TRBV20-1|.|TRBD1
CSPTRDRGSYEQYF
TGCAGTCCTACCAGGGACAGGGGTTCATACGAGCAGTACTTC
>TRBJ2-7|TRBV28|many|.
CASSILATPPYEQYF
TGTGCCAGCAGTATCCTAGCGACCCCACCCTACGAGCAGTACTTC
>TRBJ1-2|TRBV4-1|few|.
CASSLRSGGNNYGYTF
TGCGCCAGCAGCCTGAGGAGTGGGGGGAATAACTATGGCTACACCTTC